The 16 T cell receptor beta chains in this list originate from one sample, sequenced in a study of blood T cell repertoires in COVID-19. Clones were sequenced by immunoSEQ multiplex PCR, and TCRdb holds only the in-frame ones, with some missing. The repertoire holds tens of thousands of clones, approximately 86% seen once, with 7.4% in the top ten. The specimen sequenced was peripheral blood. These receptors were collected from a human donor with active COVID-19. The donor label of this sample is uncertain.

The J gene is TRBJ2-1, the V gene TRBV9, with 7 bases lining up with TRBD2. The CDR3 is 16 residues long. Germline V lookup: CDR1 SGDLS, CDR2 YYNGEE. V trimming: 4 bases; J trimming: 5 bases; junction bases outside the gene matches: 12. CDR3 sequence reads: CASSPTVQRGNNEQFF. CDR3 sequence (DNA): TGTGCCAGCAGCCCGACGGTCCAGCGGGGTAACAATGAGCAGTTCTTC.

In DNA, the CDR3 is TGTGCCAGTAGTATCCTCCTCCGACAGCCAGGAGTCCCTAACTATGGCTACACCTTC. Protein product: CASSILLRQPGVPNYGYTF. The J gene is TRBJ1-2, the V gene TRBV19; D is perhaps TRBD1 (5 bases). V was trimmed by 3 bases and J by 0 bases, leaving 23 bases between them. Per germline, CDR1 LNHDA and CDR2 SQIVND (reference sequence). The CDR3 length is 19 residues.

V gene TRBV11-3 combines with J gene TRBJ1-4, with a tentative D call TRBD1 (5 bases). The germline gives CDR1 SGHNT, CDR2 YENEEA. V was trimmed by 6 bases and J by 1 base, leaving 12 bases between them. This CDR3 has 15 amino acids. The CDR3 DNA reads TGTGCCAGCAGTAAAGCAGGGTTAACTAATGAAAAACTGTTTTTT. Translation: CASSKAGLTNEKLFF.

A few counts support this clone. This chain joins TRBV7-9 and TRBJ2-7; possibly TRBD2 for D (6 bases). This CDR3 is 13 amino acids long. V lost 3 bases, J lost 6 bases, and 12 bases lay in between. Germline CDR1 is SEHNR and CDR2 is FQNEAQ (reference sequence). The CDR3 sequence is CASSFSEGFEQYF. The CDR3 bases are TGTGCCAGCAGCTTCTCGGAGGGATTCGAGCAGTACTTC.

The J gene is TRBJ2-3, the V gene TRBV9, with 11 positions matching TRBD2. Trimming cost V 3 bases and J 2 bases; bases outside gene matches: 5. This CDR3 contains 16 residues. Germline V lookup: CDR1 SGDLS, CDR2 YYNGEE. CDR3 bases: TGTGCCAGCAGCGAAACTAGCGGGAGACTCACAGATACGCAGTATTTT. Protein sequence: CASSETSGRLTDTQYF.

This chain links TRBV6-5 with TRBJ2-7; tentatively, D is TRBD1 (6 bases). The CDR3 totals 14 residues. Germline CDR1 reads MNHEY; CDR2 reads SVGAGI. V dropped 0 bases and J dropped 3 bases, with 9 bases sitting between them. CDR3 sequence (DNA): TGTGCCAGCAGTTACTCCGAACAGGGCTACGAGCAGTACTTC. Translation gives CASSYSEQGYEQYF.

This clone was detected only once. CDR3 residues: CASSQESGGGYTDTQYF. In DNA, the CDR3 is TGTGCCAGCAGCCAAGAGAGCGGGGGGGGATACACAGATACGCAGTATTTT. The J gene is TRBJ2-3, the V gene TRBV4-2; 10 nucleotides agree with TRBD2. Looked up from germline, CDR1 is LGHNA and CDR2 is YNFKEQ. The V segment lost 0 bases and the J segment 2 bases; nucleotides outside the gene matches: 5. The CDR3 loop spans 17 amino acids.

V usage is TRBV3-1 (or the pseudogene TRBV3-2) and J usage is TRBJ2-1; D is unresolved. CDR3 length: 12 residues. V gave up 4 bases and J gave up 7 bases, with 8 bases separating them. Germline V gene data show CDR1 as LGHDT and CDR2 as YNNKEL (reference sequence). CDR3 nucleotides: TGTGCCAGCAGCCCAGAGGAGAATGAGCAGTTCTTC. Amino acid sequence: CASSPEENEQFF.

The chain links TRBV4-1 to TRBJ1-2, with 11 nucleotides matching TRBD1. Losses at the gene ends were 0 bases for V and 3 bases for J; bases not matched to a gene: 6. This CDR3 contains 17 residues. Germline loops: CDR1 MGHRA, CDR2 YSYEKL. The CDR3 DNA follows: TGCGCCAGCAGCCAAGATATTGGACAGGGGGCGTACTATGGCTACACCTTC. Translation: CASSQDIGQGAYYGYTF.

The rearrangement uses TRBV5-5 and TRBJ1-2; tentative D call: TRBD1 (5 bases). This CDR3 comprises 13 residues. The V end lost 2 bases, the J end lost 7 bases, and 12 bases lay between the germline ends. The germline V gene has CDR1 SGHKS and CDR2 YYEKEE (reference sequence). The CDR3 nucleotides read TGTGCCAGCAGCTTTGGGGGGTCAGGTGGCTACACCTTC. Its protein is CASSFGGSGGYTF.

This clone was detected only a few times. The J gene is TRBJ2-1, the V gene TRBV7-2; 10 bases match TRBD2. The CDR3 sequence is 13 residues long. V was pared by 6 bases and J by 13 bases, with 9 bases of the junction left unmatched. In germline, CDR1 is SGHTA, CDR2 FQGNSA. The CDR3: CASSALAGTPQFF. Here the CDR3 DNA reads TGTGCCAGCAGTGCACTAGCGGGGACACCACAGTTCTTC.

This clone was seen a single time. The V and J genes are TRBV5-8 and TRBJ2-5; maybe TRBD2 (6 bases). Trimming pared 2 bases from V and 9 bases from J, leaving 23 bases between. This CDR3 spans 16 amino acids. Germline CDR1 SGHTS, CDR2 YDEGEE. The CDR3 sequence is CASSFSRLASGSAQYF. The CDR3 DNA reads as TGTGCCAGCAGCTTTTCACGCCTAGCGAGCGGATCTGCCCAGTACTTC.

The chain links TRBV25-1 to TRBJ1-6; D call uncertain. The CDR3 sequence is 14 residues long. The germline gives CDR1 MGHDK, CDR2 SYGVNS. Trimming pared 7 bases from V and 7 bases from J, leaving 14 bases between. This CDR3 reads CASNSGGRNSPLHF. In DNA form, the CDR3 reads TGTGCCAGCAATTCGGGAGGACGCAATTCACCCCTCCACTTT.

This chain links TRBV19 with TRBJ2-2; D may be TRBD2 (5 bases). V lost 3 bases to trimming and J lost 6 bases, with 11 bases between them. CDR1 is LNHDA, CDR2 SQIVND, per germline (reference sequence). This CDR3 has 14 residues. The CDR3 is CASSIRGLAGELFF. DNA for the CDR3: TGTGCCAGTAGTATTCGGGGTTTGGCCGGGGAGCTGTTTTTT.

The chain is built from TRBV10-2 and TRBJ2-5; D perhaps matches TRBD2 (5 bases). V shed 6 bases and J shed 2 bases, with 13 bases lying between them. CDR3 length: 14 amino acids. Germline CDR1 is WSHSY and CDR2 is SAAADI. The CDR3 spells CASSHGNRQETQYF. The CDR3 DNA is TGCGCCAGCAGCCACGGGAACAGACAAGAGACCCAGTACTTC.

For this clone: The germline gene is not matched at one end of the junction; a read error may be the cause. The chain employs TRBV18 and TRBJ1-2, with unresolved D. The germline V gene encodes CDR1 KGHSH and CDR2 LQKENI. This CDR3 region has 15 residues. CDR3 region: CASSPPTKTNYGYTF. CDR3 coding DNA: TGTGCCAGCTCTCCACCGACAAAGACTAACTATGGCTACACCTTC. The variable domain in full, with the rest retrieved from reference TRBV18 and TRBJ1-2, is NAGVMQNPRHLVRRRGQEARLRCSPMKGHSHVYWYRQLPEEGLKFMVYLQKENIIDESGMPKERFSAEFPKEGPSILRIQQVVRGDSAAYFCASSPPTKTNYGYTFGSGTRLTVV.